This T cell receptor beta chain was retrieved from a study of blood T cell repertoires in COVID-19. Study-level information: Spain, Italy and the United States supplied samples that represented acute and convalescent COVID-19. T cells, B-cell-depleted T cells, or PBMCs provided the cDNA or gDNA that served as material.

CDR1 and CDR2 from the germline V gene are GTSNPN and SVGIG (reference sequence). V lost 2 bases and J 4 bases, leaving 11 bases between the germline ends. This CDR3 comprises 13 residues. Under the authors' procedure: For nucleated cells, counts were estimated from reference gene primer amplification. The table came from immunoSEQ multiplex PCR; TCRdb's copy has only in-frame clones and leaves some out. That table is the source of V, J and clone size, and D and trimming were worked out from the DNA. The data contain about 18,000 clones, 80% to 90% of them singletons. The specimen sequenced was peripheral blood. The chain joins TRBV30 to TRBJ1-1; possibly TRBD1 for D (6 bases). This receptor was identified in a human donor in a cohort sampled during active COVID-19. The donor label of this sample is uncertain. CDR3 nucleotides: TGTGCCTGGAGTACAGGGTGGGGCACTGAAGCTTTCTTT. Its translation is CAWSTGWGTEAFF.